This TCR beta chain emerged from a study of neoadjuvant anti-PD-1 for oral cavity cancer. The assay was immunoSEQ multiplex PCR, and TCRdb's table has in-frame clones only and misses some. The sample consists of about 72,000 clones, 80% to 90% of them appearing once. CDR3 size: 17 residues. Trimming shortened V by 0 bases and J by 3 bases, and 15 bases separated the two germline ends. Germline lookup yields CDR1 SGDLS and CDR2 YYNGEE. The chain carries TRBV9 and TRBJ1-4; tentatively, D is TRBD1 (5 bases). The source was PBMCs, collected before nivolumab (anti-PD-1) treatment. The origin of this receptor is a person aged 35 to 85 with oral cavity squamous cell carcinoma. The DNA of the CDR3 is TGTGCCAGCAGCGTAGGGGGCTCCAGCTTGGCTAATGAAAAACTGTTTTTT. Translation: CASSVGGSSLANEKLFF.